The clone carrying this TCR beta chain was observed a single time. Its antigen is undetermined. This specimen comes from a study of cytomegalovirus exposure and HLA in healthy donors. For the study at large: A subsequent analysis reported that the 110 or so validation repertoires were produced on the same platform that had also been used for the roughly 700 first-cohort repertoires. Broader study findings: TCR beta chains numbering roughly 150 were designated cytomegalovirus-associated. Rarity marked most TCR sequences, yet some public TCRs occurred in many donors. Using the classifier, cytomegalovirus status was reportedly diagnosed with high specificity and sensitivity.

Generated by immunoSEQ multiplex PCR, the TCRdb table keeps only in-frame clones and is missing some. The table has nearly 200,000 clones, more than 65% seen once. Sequencing was carried out using PBMCs. The receptor comes from a woman younger than 45 in good health and CMV-seropositive.

The CDR3 here is CASSPGVRGTGELFF. CDR3 nucleotides: TGTGCCAGCAGCCCCGGGGTGCGAGGCACCGGGGAGCTGTTTTTT. The chain uses TRBV5-8 and TRBJ2-2; a possible D gene is TRBD2 (5 bases). Trimming removed 4 bases from V and 4 bases from J, with 14 bases in between. There are 15 residues in the CDR3. Germline loops: CDR1 SGHTS, CDR2 YDEGEE.